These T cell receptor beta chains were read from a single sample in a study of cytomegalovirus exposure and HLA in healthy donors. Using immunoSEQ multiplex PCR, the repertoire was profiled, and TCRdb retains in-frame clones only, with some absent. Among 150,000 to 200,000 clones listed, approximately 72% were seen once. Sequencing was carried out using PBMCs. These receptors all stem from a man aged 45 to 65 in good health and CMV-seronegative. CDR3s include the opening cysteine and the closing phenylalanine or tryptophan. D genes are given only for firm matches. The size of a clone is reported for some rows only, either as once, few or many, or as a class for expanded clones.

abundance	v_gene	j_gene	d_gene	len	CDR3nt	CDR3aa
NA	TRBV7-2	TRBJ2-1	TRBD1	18	TGTGCCAGCAGCCCCCGGGGGACAGGGGGCCCTCTATACAATGAGCAGTTCTTC	CASSPRGTGGPLYNEQFF
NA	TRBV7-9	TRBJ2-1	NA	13	TGTGCCAGCAGCTTAGCACAGCCCAATGAGCAGTTCTTC	CASSLAQPNEQFF
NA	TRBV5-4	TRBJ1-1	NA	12	TGTGCCAGCAGCGTGGACACCACTGAAGCTTTCTTT	CASSVDTTEAFF
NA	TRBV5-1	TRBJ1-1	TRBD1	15	TGCGCCAGCAGTCTTGAGGGGACAGTGAACACTGAAGCTTTCTTT	CASSLEGTVNTEAFF
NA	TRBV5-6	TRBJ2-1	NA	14	TGTGCCAGCAGCTTGTCAGGGGTCTACAATGAGCAGTTCTTC	CASSLSGVYNEQFF
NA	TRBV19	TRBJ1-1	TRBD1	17	TGTGCCAGTAGTATCGGGCCCTGGGACAGGGGGAACACTGAAGCTTTCTTT	CASSIGPWDRGNTEAFF
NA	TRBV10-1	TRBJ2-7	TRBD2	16	TGCGCCAGCAGCGTTTGGACTAGCGGGGGGGCCGGCGAGCAGTACTTC	CASSVWTSGGAGEQYF
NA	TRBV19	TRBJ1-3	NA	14	TGTGCCAGTAGTGCGCTTACGCTGGGAAACACCATATATTTT	CASSALTLGNTIYF
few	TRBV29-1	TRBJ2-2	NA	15	TGCAGCGTTGAAGATCGCGGAGGGAGTGCCGGGGAGCTGTTTTTT	CSVEDRGGSAGELFF
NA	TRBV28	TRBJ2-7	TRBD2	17	TGTGCCAGCAGCCCAATGGGGGTAGCGGGGGGCTTCTACGAGCAGTACTTC	CASSPMGVAGGFYEQYF
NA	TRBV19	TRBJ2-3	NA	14	TGTGCCAGTAGTTTTTGGGGAGCCACAGATACGCAGTATTTT	CASSFWGATDTQYF
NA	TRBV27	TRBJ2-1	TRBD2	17	TGTGCCAGCAGCCGACTAGCGGGGGGGTTCTTCTACAATGAGCAGTTCTTC	CASSRLAGGFFYNEQFF
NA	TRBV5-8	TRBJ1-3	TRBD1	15	TGTGCCAGCAGCAACGGACAGGGGGCTAGAAACACCATATATTTT	CASSNGQGARNTIYF
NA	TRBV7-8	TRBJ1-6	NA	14	TGTGCCAGCAGCTTTCCGGGTCTTAATTCACCCCTCCACTTT	CASSFPGLNSPLHF
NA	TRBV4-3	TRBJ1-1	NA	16	TGCGCCAGCAGCCAAGGAAACATGGTTTGGAACACTGAAGCTTTCTTT	CASSQGNMVWNTEAFF
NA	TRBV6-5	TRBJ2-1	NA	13	TGTGCCAGCAAGGGGGACGAGAAATATGAGCAGTTCTTC	CASKGDEKYEQFF
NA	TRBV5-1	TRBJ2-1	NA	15	TGCGCCAGCAGCTCCGCGGGGCCTACCTACAATGAGCAGTTCTTC	CASSSAGPTYNEQFF
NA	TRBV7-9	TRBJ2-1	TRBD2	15	TGTGCCAGCAGCCTGGGACTAGGCGTTGTCAATGAGCAGTTCTTC	CASSLGLGVVNEQFF
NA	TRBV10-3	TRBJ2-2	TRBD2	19	TGTGCCATCAGTGATCCTGGGTCTAGCGGGGGGGCCGGGACCGGGGAGCTGTTTTTT	CAISDPGSSGGAGTGELFF
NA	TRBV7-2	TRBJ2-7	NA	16	TGTGCCAGCAGCCTCTGGGGACGCAACAGGGAGGGCGAGCAGTACTTC	CASSLWGRNREGEQYF
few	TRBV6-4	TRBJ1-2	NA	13	TGTGCCAGCAGTGAGGAGGGTTTTAATGGCTACACCTTC	CASSEEGFNGYTF
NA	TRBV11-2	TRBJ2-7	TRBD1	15	TGTGCCAGCAGCTACGTGACAGGGGGCATCAACGAGCAGTACTTC	CASSYVTGGINEQYF
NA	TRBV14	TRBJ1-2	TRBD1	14	TGTGCCAGCAGCCCTACAGGGGGAGGCTATGGCTACACCTTC	CASSPTGGGYGYTF
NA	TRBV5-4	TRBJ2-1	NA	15	TGTGCCAGCAGCTTGGAGGGGGGGCCTTACAATGAGCAGTTCTTC	CASSLEGGPYNEQFF
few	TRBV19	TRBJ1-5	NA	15	TGTGCCAGTAGTAGGGGGGAAAAAAGCAATCAGCCCCAGCATTTT	CASSRGEKSNQPQHF
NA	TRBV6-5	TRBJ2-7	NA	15	TGTGCCAGCAGGCGCGACAGGAAAACCTTCTACGAGCAGTACTTC	CASRRDRKTFYEQYF
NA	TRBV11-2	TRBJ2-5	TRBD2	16	TGTGCCAGCAGCTTAGCACTAGCGGGGGGCCAAGAGACCCAGTACTTC	CASSLALAGGQETQYF
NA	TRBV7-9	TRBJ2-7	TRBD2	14	TGTGCCAGCAGCCCAGGACTAGCTCCCTACGAGCAGTACTTC	CASSPGLAPYEQYF
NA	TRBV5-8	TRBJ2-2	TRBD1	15	TGTGCCAGCAGCCCCCGGGACAGGGGCCCCGGGGAGCTGTTTTTT	CASSPRDRGPGELFF
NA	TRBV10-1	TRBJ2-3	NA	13	TGCGCCAGCAGTAACGGGGTCAGGGGCGCGCAGTATTTT	CASSNGVRGAQYF
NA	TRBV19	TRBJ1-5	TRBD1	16	TGTGCCAGTAGGGGACAGGGGTTCGTTGGCAATCAGCCCCAGCATTTT	CASRGQGFVGNQPQHF
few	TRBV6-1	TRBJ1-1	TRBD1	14	TGTGCCAGCGGGGAACAGGGGGTGGACACTGAAGCTTTCTTT	CASGEQGVDTEAFF
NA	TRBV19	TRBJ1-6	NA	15	TGTGCCAGTAGTATCCCGGCGAGGGCACAGTCACCCCTCCACTTT	CASSIPARAQSPLHF
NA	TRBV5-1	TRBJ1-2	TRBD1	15	TGCGCCAGCAGCTTGCCGGGACAGCCTAACTATGGCTACACCTTC	CASSLPGQPNYGYTF
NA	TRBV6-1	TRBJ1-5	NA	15	TGTGCCAGCAGTGCCAACAGGGCTAACAATCAGCCCCAGCATTTT	CASSANRANNQPQHF
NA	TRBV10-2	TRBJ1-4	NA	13	TGCGCCAGCAGCCAGGGTAGGGATGAAAAACTGTTTTTT	CASSQGRDEKLFF
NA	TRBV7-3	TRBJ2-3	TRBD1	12	TGTGCCAGCAGCCAGACAGGGAATACGCAGTATTTT	CASSQTGNTQYF
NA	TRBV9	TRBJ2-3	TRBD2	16	TGTGCCAGCAGCGTAGAGACTAGCGGGGGCACAGATACGCAGTATTTT	CASSVETSGGTDTQYF
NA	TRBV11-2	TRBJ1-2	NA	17	TGTGCCAGCAGCTCAGACGTAGGGACATACCCTCTCTATGGCTACACCTTC	CASSSDVGTYPLYGYTF
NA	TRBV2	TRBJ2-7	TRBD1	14	TGTGCCAGCACCCCGAGACAGGGTACCCTACCACCCCCTTTC	CASTPRQGTLPPPF
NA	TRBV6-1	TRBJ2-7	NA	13	TGTGCCAGCCAACCGGACGGGACAACCGAGCAGTACTTC	CASQPDGTTEQYF
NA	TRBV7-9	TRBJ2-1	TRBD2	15	TGTGCCAGCGCGGGTACAGGCGGGGGGGCCCAGGAGCAGTTCTTC	CASAGTGGGAQEQFF
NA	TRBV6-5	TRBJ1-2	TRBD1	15	TGTGCCAGCATCAAACAGGGGGCGGGTAACTATGGCTACACCTTC	CASIKQGAGNYGYTF
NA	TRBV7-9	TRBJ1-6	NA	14	TGTGCCAGCAGCTTAGGTGCAGGGGATACACCCCTCCACTTT	CASSLGAGDTPLHF
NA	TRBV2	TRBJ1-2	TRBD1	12	TGTGCCAGCAGAGACAGGGACTATGGCTACACCTTC	CASRDRDYGYTF
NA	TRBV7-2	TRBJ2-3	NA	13	TGTGCCAGCAGCCCGCGGGCGGAAGATACGCAGTATTTT	CASSPRAEDTQYF
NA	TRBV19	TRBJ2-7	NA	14	TGTGCCAGTAGTATAGGTGGTGGGGCCAACGAGCAGTACTTC	CASSIGGGANEQYF
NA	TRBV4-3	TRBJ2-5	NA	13	TGCGCCAGCAGCCTAGGGGGAAGGGAGACCCAGTACTTC	CASSLGGRETQYF